The 12 T cell receptor beta chains below all came from one sample that was sequenced in a study of radiotherapy plus CTLA-4 blockade in lung cancer. Clones were read by immunoSEQ multiplex PCR, and TCRdb kept only the in-frame ones, dropping some. In the table there are about 67,000 clones, around 69% of which are singletons. Sample: peripheral blood, taken from a patient treated with radiotherapy plus ipilimumab. The source is a human donor with non-small cell lung cancer whose response to radiotherapy plus ipilimumab could not be evaluated. Some clones in this sample may be carry-over from other donors' samples.

The chain couples TRBV6-1 to TRBJ1-2; the D gene is possibly TRBD1 (5 bases). Per germline, CDR1 MNHNS and CDR2 SASEGT. The CDR3 length is 14 residues. V was pared by 3 bases and J by 4 bases, with 12 bases between. The CDR3 nucleotides read TGTGCCAGCAGTGAGGCAGGGTTGAGCTATGGCTACACCTTC. Residues: CASSEAGLSYGYTF.

The rearrangement links TRBV6-4 to TRBJ2-1, with 13 bases aligning to TRBD2. V dropped 6 bases and J dropped 6; count of bases not matched to a gene: 5. Germline V CDR1 and CDR2: MRHNA, SNTAGT. The CDR3 totals 15 residues. The CDR3 spells CASSPGTSGANEQFF. The CDR3 region has the DNA TGTGCCAGCAGCCCCGGGACTAGCGGGGCCAATGAGCAGTTCTTC.

The genes are TRBV18 and TRBJ1-1; perhaps TRBD1 as D (5 bases). The CDR3 consists of 17 residues. Germline-derived CDR1 and CDR2 are KGHSH and LQKENI. V lost 2 bases and J 3 bases, leaving 19 bases between the germline ends. The CDR3 is CASSPIRAGSPDTEAFF. Written as DNA, the CDR3 is TGTGCCAGCTCACCAATCAGGGCGGGGAGCCCTGACACTGAAGCTTTCTTT.

The chain combines TRBV6-5 with TRBJ1-1; D call uncertain. The V and J ends lost 4 bases and 10 bases respectively, with 13 bases between them. This CDR3 is built from 12 residues. Germline-derived CDR1 and CDR2 are MNHEY and SVGAGI. The CDR3 region is CASSSPGISAFF. The CDR3 DNA sequence: TGTGCCAGCAGTTCCCCGGGGATCTCAGCTTTCTTT.

This clone is termed medium-sized. The gene calls are TRBV28 and TRBJ1-1; D gene ambiguous. Germline loops: CDR1 MDHEN, CDR2 SYDVKM. This CDR3 region has 12 residues. Trimming shortened V by 6 bases and J by 1 base, and 6 bases separated the two germline ends. CDR3 protein: CASSRQNTEAFF. CDR3 nucleotide sequence: TGTGCCAGCAGCAGACAGAACACTGAAGCTTTCTTT.

The chain recombines TRBV5-1 with TRBJ2-1, with a tentative D call TRBD1 (6 bases). The CDR3 is 14 amino acids. Germline-derived CDR1 and CDR2 are SGHRS and YFSETQ. Between the trimmed V and J ends, which lost 4 bases and 5 bases, there was a span of 13 bases. In DNA form, the CDR3 reads TGCGCCAGCAGCATCGGACAGCCCAACAATGAGCAGTTCTTC. It encodes CASSIGQPNNEQFF. Drawing the rest from reference TRBV5-1 and TRBJ2-1, the complete variable domain is KAGVTQTPRYLIKTRGQQVTLSCSPISGHRSVSWYQQTPGQGLQFLFEYFSETQRNKGNFPGRFSGRQFSNSRSEMNVSTLELGDSALYLCASSIGQPNNEQFFGPGTRLTVL.

The gene calls are TRBV7-2 and TRBJ2-5; tentative D call: TRBD2 (5 bases). Germline V gives CDR1 SGHTA, CDR2 FQGNSA. CDR3 length: 15 amino acids. Trimming left V 1 base short and J 6 bases short, with 15 bases between. The CDR3, as DNA: TGTGCCAGCAGCTTAGGGGCCGGAACGGGGAAGACCCAGTACTTC. The encoded protein is CASSLGAGTGKTQYF.

The rearrangement links TRBV7-2 to TRBJ1-1; 8 nucleotides match TRBD1. This CDR3 spans 15 amino acids. CDR1 and CDR2 (germline): SGHTA, FQGNSA. The junction had 6 bases not matched to a gene; V was cut back by 5 bases and J by 1 base. For the CDR3, the DNA is TGTGCCAGCAGCGATACGGACAGGGCGAACACTGAAGCTTTCTTT. Translation: CASSDTDRANTEAFF.

This clone was found many times. This chain uses TRBV11-2 with TRBJ2-3; 10 bases line up with TRBD1. CDR3 size: 14 residues. J lost 9 bases, V lost 5 bases, and 8 bases had no gene match. From germline, CDR1 is SGHAT and CDR2 FQNNGV. The CDR3 loop reads CASSPGTGEVTQYF. CDR3 DNA sequence: TGTGCCAGCAGCCCCGGGACAGGGGAAGTCACGCAGTATTTT. The variable domain in full, with the rest retrieved from reference TRBV11-2 and TRBJ2-3, is EAGVAQSPRYKIIEKRQSVAFWCNPISGHATLYWYQQILGQGPKLLIQFQNNGVVDDSQLPKDRFSAERLKGVDSTLKIQPAKLEDSAVYLCASSPGTGEVTQYFGPGTRLTVL.

CDR3 region: CASSQVIGGNTEAFF. Here the CDR3 DNA reads TGCGCCAGCAGCCAAGTGATAGGGGGGAACACTGAAGCTTTCTTT. The chain is built from TRBV4-1 and TRBJ1-1; tentatively, D is TRBD1 (6 bases). The CDR3 loop spans 15 amino acids. The germline V and J ends were trimmed by 1 base and 1 base, with 10 bases remaining between them. Germline CDR1 is MGHRA and CDR2 is YSYEKL.

The chain recombines TRBV5-1 with TRBJ2-7; TRBD1 might be the D (6 bases). Germline CDR1 is SGHRS and CDR2 is YFSETQ. Trimming shortened V by 4 bases and J by 5 bases, and 19 bases separated the two germline ends. The CDR3 contains 15 residues. The CDR3 DNA reads as TGCGCCAGCAGCACCTCCGGGACAATCAGCGACGAGCAGTACTTC. Protein sequence: CASSTSGTISDEQYF.

The chain combines TRBV5-4 with TRBJ1-5, with TRBD1 matching over 7 bases. From germline, CDR1 is SGHNT and CDR2 YYREEE (reference sequence). This CDR3 is 14 amino acids long. J was trimmed by 7 bases and V by 4 bases; bases with no gene match: 8. CDR3 bases: TGTGCCAGCAGCCATGACAGGGCAGAACAGCCCCAGCATTTT. Translating it yields CASSHDRAEQPQHF.